What follows describes a single TCR beta chain. No cognate antigen has been identified for it. No base quality values were provided; no much bigger clone lies one nucleotide off. One collaborating source in Seattle enrolled patients while the patients were actively infected and followed the patients over time throughout the course of disease. The collaborating institutions used their own protocols to collect whole blood in K2EDTA tubes. For TCRbeta analysis, collaborators shipped samples in one of three forms: frozen whole blood, isolated PBMCs, or DNA extracted from either of those sample types. TCRbeta CDR3 regions were amplified from genomic DNA by means of the immunoSEQ Assay, a bias-controlled multiplex PCR. As for the original processing: Nucleated cell counts per sample were estimated from amplification of reference gene primers within the assay. To quantify the absolute abundance of each unique TCRbeta CDR3 rearrangement, sequence reads were collapsed and filtered. For each sample, productive Simpson clonality was calculated by taking the square root of Simpson's diversity index across productive rearrangements. In its TCRdb copy, this immuneACCESS table keeps in-frame sequences only and misses some clones. Where compared with another copy, unresolved V genes explain less than half of these, and the others have no known cause. V and J calls and clone size follow that table, whereas D and trimming were derived from the DNA. For this sample the table gives roughly 400,000 clones, of which approximately 87% were detected only once. The ten largest make up over 2% of the sample.

The sample is drawn from a study of blood T cell repertoires in COVID-19 (dated by TCRdb to 2019 to 2021). In the study overall: The collaborator samples originated in the United States, Italy and Spain and spanned the acute and convalescent phases of COVID-19. The prospective study material was composed of cDNA or gDNA derived from T cells, B-cell-depleted T cells, or PBMCs. Samples were obtained from the ongoing ImmuneRACE study (first 160 participants) and from some 1,200 subjects provided by 6 global collaborators. Where available, HLA class I and class II types were obtained from metadata supplied by the sample provider rather than from assay-based typing. A freely available public database, intended as a resource for researchers studying the immune response to SARS-CoV-2, is where the repertoires were released. The dataset comprised deeply sampled blood TCRbeta repertoires from subjects exposed to, actively infected with, or recovered from COVID-19. The sample metadata nearly always contained a de-identified subject ID, COVID-19 status, age in years and sex.

Findings and caveats that apply to the study as a whole: The amount of clinical and demographic metadata varied by source and participant and was provided uncurated.

V is pared back by 0 bases and J by 0 bases, with 9 bases lying between the germline termini. The germline V gene provides CDR1 ENHRY and CDR2 SYGVKD. There are 16 amino acids in the CDR3, from cysteine to phenylalanine inclusive. Only CDR3 DNA is held: 48 bases, read in frame from base 1. The specimen was peripheral blood. The TCR originated in a woman aged 60-75 years with COVID-19, enrolled during active disease. The chain was built from TRBV10-3 and TRBJ1-3; no D gene is confidently identified. The nucleotide sequence reads TGTGCCATCAGTGAGTCGAACCCGAGCTCTGGAAACACCATATATTTT. It translates to CAISESNPSSGNTIYF.